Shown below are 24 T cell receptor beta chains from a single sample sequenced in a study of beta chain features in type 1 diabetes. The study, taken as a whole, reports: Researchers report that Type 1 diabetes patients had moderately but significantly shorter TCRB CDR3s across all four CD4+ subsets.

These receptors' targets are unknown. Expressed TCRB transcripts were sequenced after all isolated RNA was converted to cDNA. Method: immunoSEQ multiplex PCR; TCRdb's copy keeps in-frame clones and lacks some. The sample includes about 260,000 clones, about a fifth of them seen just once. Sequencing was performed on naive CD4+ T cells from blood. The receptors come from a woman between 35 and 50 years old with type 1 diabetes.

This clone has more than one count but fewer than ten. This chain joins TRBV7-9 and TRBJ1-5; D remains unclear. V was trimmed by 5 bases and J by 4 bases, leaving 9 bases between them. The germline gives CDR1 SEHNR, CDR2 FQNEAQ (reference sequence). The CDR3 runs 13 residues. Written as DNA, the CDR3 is TGTGCCAGCAGCCCGACGGGGAATCAGCCCCAGCATTTT. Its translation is CASSPTGNQPQHF.

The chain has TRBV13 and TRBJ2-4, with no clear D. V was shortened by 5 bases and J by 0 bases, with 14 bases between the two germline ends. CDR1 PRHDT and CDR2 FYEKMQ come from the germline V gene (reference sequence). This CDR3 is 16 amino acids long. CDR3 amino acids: CASSALQNRAKNIQYF. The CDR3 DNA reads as TGTGCCAGCAGCGCGCTACAGAACCGAGCCAAAAACATTCAGTACTTC.

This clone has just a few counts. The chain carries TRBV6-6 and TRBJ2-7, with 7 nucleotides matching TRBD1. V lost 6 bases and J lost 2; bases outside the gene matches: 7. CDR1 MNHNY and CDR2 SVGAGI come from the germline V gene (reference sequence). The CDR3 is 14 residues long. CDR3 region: CASRAPDRPYEQYF. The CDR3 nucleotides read TGTGCCAGCAGGGCTCCGGACAGGCCCTACGAGCAGTACTTC.

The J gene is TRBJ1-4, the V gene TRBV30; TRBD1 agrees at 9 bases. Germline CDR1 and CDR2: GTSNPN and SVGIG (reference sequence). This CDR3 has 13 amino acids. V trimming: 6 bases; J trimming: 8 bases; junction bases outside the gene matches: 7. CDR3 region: CACTGTGNEKLFF. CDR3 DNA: TGTGCCTGTACCGGGACAGGGAACGAAAAACTGTTTTTT.

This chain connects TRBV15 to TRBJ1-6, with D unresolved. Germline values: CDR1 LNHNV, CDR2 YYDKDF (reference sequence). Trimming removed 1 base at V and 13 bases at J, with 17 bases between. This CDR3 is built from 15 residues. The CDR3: CATSRARTGITPLHF. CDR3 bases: TGTGCCACCAGCAGAGCAAGGACGGGAATCACCCCCCTCCACTTT.

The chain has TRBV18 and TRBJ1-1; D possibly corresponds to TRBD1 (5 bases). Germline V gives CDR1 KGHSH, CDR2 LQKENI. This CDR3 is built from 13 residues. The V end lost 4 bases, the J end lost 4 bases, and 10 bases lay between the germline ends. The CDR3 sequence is CASSLRGGTEAFF. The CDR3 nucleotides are TGTGCCAGCTCACTTAGGGGCGGCACTGAAGCTTTCTTT. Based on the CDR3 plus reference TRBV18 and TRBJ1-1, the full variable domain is NAGVMQNPRHLVRRRGQEARLRCSPMKGHSHVYWYRQLPEEGLKFMVYLQKENIIDESGMPKERFSAEFPKEGPSILRIQQVVRGDSAAYFCASSLRGGTEAFFGQGTRLTVV.

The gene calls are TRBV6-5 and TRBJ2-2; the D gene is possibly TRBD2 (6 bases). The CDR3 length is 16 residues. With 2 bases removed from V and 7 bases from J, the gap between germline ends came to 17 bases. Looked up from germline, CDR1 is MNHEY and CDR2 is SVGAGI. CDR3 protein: CASSYQWRGVVGELFF. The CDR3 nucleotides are TGTGCCAGCAGTTACCAATGGAGGGGCGTGGTCGGGGAGCTGTTTTTT.

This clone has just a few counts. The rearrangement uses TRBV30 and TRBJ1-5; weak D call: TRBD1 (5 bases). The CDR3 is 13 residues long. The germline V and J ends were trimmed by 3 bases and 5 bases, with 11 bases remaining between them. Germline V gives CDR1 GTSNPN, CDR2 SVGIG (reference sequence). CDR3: CAWSRGKDQPQHF. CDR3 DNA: TGTGCCTGGAGCCGGGGGAAGGATCAGCCCCAGCATTTT.

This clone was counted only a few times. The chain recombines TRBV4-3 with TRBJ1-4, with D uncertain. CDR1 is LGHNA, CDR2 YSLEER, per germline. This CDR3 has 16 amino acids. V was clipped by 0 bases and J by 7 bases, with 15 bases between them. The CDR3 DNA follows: TGCGCCAGCAGCCAAGATATTATTCGGGGAGGTGAAAAACTGTTTTTT. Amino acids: CASSQDIIRGGEKLFF.

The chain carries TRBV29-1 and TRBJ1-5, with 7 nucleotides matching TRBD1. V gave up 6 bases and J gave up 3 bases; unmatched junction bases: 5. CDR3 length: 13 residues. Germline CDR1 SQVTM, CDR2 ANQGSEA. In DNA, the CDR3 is TGCAGCGTCGAGACAGGGTACAATCAGCCCCAGCATTTT. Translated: CSVETGYNQPQHF.

CDR3 sequence: CASSYRTALTGELFF. The CDR3 DNA is TGTGCCAGCAGTTACCGGACAGCCCTCACCGGGGAGCTGTTTTTT. The chain is built from TRBV6-5 and TRBJ2-2; weak D call: TRBD1 (6 bases). CDR3 length equals 15 residues. Trimming shortened V by 2 bases and J by 4 bases, and 11 bases separated the two germline ends. Germline V gene sequence: CDR1 MNHEY, CDR2 SVGAGI.

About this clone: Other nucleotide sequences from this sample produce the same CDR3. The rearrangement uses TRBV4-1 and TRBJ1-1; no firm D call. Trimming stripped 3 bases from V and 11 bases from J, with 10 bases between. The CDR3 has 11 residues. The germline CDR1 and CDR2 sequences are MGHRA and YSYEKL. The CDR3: CASSQGGSAFF. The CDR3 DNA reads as TGCGCCAGCAGCCAGGGCGGGTCTGCTTTCTTT.

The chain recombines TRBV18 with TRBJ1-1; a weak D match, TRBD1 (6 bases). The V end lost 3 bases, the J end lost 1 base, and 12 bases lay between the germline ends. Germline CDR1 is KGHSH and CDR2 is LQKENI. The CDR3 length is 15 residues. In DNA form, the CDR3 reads TGTGCCAGCTCACCGAATCAGGGGCCGAACACTGAAGCTTTCTTT. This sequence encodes CASSPNQGPNTEAFF. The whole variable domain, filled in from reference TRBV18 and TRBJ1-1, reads NAGVMQNPRHLVRRRGQEARLRCSPMKGHSHVYWYRQLPEEGLKFMVYLQKENIIDESGMPKERFSAEFPKEGPSILRIQQVVRGDSAAYFCASSPNQGPNTEAFFGQGTRLTVV.

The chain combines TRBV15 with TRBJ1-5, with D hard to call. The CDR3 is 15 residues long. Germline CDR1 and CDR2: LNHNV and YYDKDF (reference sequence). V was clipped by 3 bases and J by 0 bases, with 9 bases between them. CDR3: CATSREPNSNQPQHF. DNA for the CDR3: TGTGCCACCAGCAGGGAGCCAAATAGCAATCAGCCCCAGCATTTT.

CDR3 nucleotides: TGTGCCACCAGCAGAGATCCCGACAGGGCCAGAGGCTACACCTTC. It codes for CATSRDPDRARGYTF. This chain uses TRBV15 with TRBJ1-2; the match to TRBD1 covers 7 bases. Germline assignment: CDR1 LNHNV and CDR2 YYDKDF (reference sequence). With 0 bases clipped from V and 8 bases from J, the junction kept 9 bases outside the gene matches. The CDR3 has 15 amino acids.

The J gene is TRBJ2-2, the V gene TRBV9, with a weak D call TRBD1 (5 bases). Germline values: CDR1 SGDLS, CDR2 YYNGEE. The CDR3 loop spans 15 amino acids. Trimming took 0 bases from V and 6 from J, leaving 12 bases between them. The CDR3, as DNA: TGTGCCAGCAGCGTAGTTCAGGGTTGGGCCGGGGAGCTGTTTTTT. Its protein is CASSVVQGWAGELFF.

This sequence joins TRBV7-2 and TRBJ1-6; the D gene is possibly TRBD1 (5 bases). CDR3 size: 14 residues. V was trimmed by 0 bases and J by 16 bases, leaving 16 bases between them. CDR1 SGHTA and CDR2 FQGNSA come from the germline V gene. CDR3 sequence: CASSLAGEGPRLHF. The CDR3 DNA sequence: TGTGCCAGCAGCTTAGCGGGGGAGGGGCCCCGACTCCACTTT.

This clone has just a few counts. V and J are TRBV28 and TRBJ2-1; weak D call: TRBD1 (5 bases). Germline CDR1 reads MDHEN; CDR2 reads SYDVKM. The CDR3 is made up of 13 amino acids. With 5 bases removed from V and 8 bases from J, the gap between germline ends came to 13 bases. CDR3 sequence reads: CASSAPARDEQFF. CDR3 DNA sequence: TGTGCCAGCAGTGCCCCGGCCAGGGATGAGCAGTTCTTC.

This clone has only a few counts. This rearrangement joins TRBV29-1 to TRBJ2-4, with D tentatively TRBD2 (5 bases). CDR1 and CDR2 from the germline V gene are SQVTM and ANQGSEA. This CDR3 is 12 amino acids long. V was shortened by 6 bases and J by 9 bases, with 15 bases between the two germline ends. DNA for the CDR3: TGCAGCGTGGGGAGCGGAGACCTCATTCAGTACTTC. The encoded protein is CSVGSGDLIQYF. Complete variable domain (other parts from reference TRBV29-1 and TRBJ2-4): SAVISQKPSRDICQRGTSLTIQCQVDSQVTMMFWYRQQPGQSLTLIATANQGSEATYESGFVIDKFPISRPNLTFSTLTVSNMSPEDSSIYLCSVGSGDLIQYFGAGTRLSVL.

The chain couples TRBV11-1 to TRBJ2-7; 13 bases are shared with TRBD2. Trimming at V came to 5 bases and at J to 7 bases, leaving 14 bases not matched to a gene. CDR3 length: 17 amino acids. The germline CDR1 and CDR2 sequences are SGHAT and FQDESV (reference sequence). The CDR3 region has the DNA TGTGCCAGCAGCCCGAAAGCACCCCGACTAGCGGGAGGAGAGCAGTACTTC. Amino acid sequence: CASSPKAPRLAGGEQYF.

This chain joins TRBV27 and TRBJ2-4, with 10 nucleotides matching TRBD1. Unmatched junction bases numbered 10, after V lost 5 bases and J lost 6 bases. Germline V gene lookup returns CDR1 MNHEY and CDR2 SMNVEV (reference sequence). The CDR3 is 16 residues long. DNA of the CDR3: TGTGCCAGCAGTCCCAGACAGGGGGCTTTAGGAAACATTCAGTACTTC. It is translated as CASSPRQGALGNIQYF.

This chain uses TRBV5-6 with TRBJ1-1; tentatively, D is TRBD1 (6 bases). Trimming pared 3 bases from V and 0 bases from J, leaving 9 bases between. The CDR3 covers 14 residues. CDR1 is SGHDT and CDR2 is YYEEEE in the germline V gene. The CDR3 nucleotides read TGTGCCAGCAGCTCGTGGACAGTGAACACTGAAGCTTTCTTT. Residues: CASSSWTVNTEAFF. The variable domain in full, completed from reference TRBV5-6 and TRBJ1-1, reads DAGVTQSPTHLIKTRGQQVTLRCSPKSGHDTVSWYQQALGQGPQFIFQYYEEEERQRGNFPDRFSGHQFPNYSSELNVNALLLGDSALYLCASSSWTVNTEAFFGQGTRLTVV.

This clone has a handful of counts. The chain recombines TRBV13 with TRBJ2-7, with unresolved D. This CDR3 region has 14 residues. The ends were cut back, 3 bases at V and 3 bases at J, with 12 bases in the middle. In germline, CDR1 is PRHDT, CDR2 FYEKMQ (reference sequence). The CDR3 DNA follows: TGTGCCAGCAGCTTTAGCCAGCCACTCTACGAGCAGTACTTC. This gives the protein CASSFSQPLYEQYF.

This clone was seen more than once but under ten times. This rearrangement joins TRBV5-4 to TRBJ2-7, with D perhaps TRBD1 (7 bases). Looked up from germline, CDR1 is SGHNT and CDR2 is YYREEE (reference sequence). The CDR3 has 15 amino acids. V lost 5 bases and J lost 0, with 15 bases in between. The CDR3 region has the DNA TGTGCCAGCAGTAGACCAGGGGGGAGCTCCTACGAGCAGTACTTC. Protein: CASSRPGGSSYEQYF.